The TCR beta chain described here comes from a study of T cell responses to AZD1222 COVID-19 vaccine. Study-wide points: Clonal diversity may have been underestimated in mostly white British donors. CD4 TCRs covered the whole spike, strongest at regions 160-218 and 743-854. Only a handful of people who got AZD1222 tested seropositive at baseline. Unmutated variant regions are reportedly the target of nearly half of TCRs that are spike-specific.

The protocol was immunoSEQ multiplex PCR, while the TCRdb copy is restricted to in-frame clones and leaves out a portion. Of 95,000 to 150,000 clones in the sample, about 91% were seen once. This clone was detected only once. No antigen is known for it. Sequencing used peripheral blood, obtained on day 0 of AZD1222 vaccination. The TCR originated in an adult in good health.

The CDR3 is CASSLVAGQVFKYNSPLHF. The CDR3 DNA is TGTGCCAGCAGCTTAGTAGCGGGACAGGTCTTCAAATATAATTCACCCCTCCACTTT. The chain carries TRBV7-2 and TRBJ1-6; TRBD1 matches at 8 bases. The CDR3 length is 19 residues. V shed 1 base, J shed 4 bases, and the junction held 12 bases outside the gene matches. Germline CDR1 and CDR2: SGHTA and FQGNSA.